This T cell receptor beta chain was profiled in a study of shared clonotypes between healthy human individuals. Study-wide findings and caveats: Specimens sampled were limited to blood, with tissue repertoires likely differing. A small donor pool kept down the genetic and exposure-history diversity that was represented.

Deep level was the assay's run setting. Clones were read by immunoSEQ multiplex PCR, and TCRdb kept only the in-frame ones, dropping some. The sample has roughly 2.6 million clones, more than 90% seen once. CDR3 length equals 14 residues. Germline V CDR1 and CDR2: SGHRS, YFSETQ. Trimming removed 5 bases from V and 8 bases from J; junction bases left unmatched: 7. This clone was counted once. The antigen is unknown. The genes are TRBV5-1 and TRBJ1-4; 9 bases line up with TRBD1. Sequencing used naive CD4+ T cells sorted from blood. As for subset: CD45RA+ positively selected. The origin of this receptor is a man aged 18 to 30 in good health. CDR3 in DNA: TGCGCCAGCAGTCCGGGACAGGGTCAAGAAAAACTGTTTTTT. Translating it yields CASSPGQGQEKLFF.